Presented here are 14 T cell receptor beta chains from one specimen sequenced in a study of blood T cells in healthy people across ages (dated by TCRdb to 2013 to 2016). Preparation of the library involved 5' RACE. Sequencing relied on an Illumina HiSeq 2500. A second PCR of roughly 7 to 12 cycles was performed with a sample-barcoded 5' primer and a J-beta primer mix. The raw public data were reprocessed by TCRdb itself: fastp quality trimming at Q25, MiXCR clonotype calling, in-frame beta chains only. Each CDR3 protein appears once, grouped with its most common genes and DNA. The sample table contains some 1.5 million distinct CDR3 sequences; only one count was recorded for approximately 28% of them. 7.7% of the sample rests with the top ten. What was sequenced was blood. All receptors come from a woman younger than 45 in good health.

This clonotype was seen a handful of times. V and J are TRBV7-9 and TRBJ2-1, with 12 bases fitting TRBD1. The CDR3 sequence is 15 residues long. V gave up 3 bases and J gave up 7 bases; unmatched junction bases: 4. The germline V gene encodes CDR1 SEHNR and CDR2 FQNEAQ (reference sequence). The CDR3 sequence: CASSFGTGGLNEQFF. CDR3 coding DNA: TGTGCCAGCAGCTTTGGGACAGGGGGCTTAAATGAGCAGTTCTTC.

On this clonotype: A much larger clonotype is one base distant, so this may be a read error. The V gene is TRBV7-2, the J gene TRBJ2-4; D might be TRBD2 (7 bases). The CDR3 has 15 amino acids. Germline loops: CDR1 SGHTA, CDR2 FQGNSA. The CDR3 coding sequence is TGTGTCAGCAGCTTAGGGGGGGGTCCGGCAAACATTCAGTACTTC. This translates into CVSSLGGGPANIQYF.

This clonotype was recorded many times. V is TRBV7-6 and J is TRBJ1-2, with TRBD1 as a possible D gene (6 bases). There are 15 residues in the CDR3. The germline gives CDR1 SGHVS, CDR2 FNYEAQ. V dropped 4 bases and J dropped 4 bases, with 16 bases sitting between them. The CDR3 here is CASSSPGTLVYGYTF. The CDR3 DNA reads as TGTGCCAGCAGCTCGCCCGGGACATTAGTCTATGGCTACACCTTC.

This clonotype was seen more than once but under ten times. The genes are TRBV5-1 and TRBJ2-7; a weak D match, TRBD2 (6 bases). V gave up 0 bases and J gave up 2 bases, with 12 bases separating them. CDR1 is SGHRS, CDR2 YFSETQ, per germline. CDR3 length: 15 amino acids. CDR3 in amino acids: CASSLVGGVTYEQYF. The CDR3 nucleotides read TGCGCCAGCAGCTTGGTAGGAGGGGTCACCTACGAGCAGTACTTC.

The chain is built from TRBV24-1 and TRBJ2-1; TRBD2 agrees at 9 bases. The CDR3 runs 19 residues. Germline CDR1 is KGHDR and CDR2 is SFDVKD. V lost 3 bases and J lost 7; bases outside the gene matches: 18. The CDR3 here is CATSDPPRTRGGARNEQFF. For the CDR3, the DNA is TGTGCCACCAGTGATCCGCCGAGGACCCGCGGGGGGGCCAGAAATGAGCAGTTCTTC.

This clonotype was seen more than once but under ten times. The genes are TRBV12-3 or TRBV12-4 and TRBJ2-1; no clear D. Trimming left V 8 bases short and J 7 bases short, with 18 bases between. The CDR3 length is 14 residues. The CDR3 is CASSMADSKNEQFF. CDR3 in DNA: TGTGCCAGCTCAATGGCAGATTCCAAAAATGAGCAGTTCTTC.

In the case of this clonotype: The junction shows a germline mismatch at one end, possibly a read error. This chain connects TRBV4-2 to TRBJ1-2; 7 bases are shared with TRBD1. CDR1 and CDR2 from the germline V gene are LGHNA and YNFKEQ. CDR3 length: 15 amino acids. The CDR3 protein is CASGQVVTGNYGYTF. The CDR3 bases are TGTGCCAGCGGCCAAGTAGTGACAGGGAACTATGGCTACACCTTC.

This clonotype was seen at least ten times. This chain joins TRBV6-2 or TRBV6-3 and TRBJ1-2; no clear D. Trimming shortened V by 2 bases and J by 4 bases, and 11 bases separated the two germline ends. There are 14 residues in the CDR3. Germline CDR1 and CDR2: MNHEY and SVGEGT. The CDR3 DNA is TGTGCCAGCAGTTACGAGGGCTCCCGCTATGGCTACACCTTC. Translated, it gives CASSYEGSRYGYTF.

This clonotype was detected only a few times. This chain uses TRBV20-1 with TRBJ2-1, with 14 bases that match TRBD2. Germline-derived CDR1 and CDR2 are DFQATT and SNEGSKA (reference sequence). CDR3 length equals 18 residues. Unmatched junction bases numbered 8, after V lost 3 bases and J lost 1 base. CDR3 nucleotides: TGCAGTGCTAGGGGGGGACTAGCGGGAGTTGGTTCCTACAATGAGCAGTTCTTC. It is translated as CSARGGLAGVGSYNEQFF.

This clonotype was found many times. The chain couples TRBV7-2 to TRBJ2-7, with a weak D call TRBD1 (5 bases). Germline loops: CDR1 SGHTA, CDR2 FQGNSA. V was trimmed by 1 base and J by 0 bases, leaving 10 bases between them. The CDR3 length is 15 residues. The CDR3 sequence: CASSLGTGVSYEQYF. The CDR3, as DNA: TGTGCCAGCAGCTTAGGTACAGGCGTCTCCTACGAGCAGTACTTC.

The J gene is TRBJ2-2, the V gene TRBV20-1; 8 bases are a match to TRBD1. V shed 6 bases, J shed 5 bases, and the junction held 11 bases outside the gene matches. From germline, CDR1 is DFQATT and CDR2 SNEGSKA (reference sequence). CDR3 length: 15 amino acids. CDR3 sequence (DNA): TGCAGTGCCCTAGGACAGGGAGTAGGGACCGGGGAGCTGTTTTTT. This translates into CSALGQGVGTGELFF.

This chain joins TRBV20-1 and TRBJ2-3, with D possibly matching TRBD2 (5 bases). The CDR3 totals 16 residues. Trimming left V 0 bases short and J 3 bases short, with 16 bases between. Germline CDR1 is DFQATT and CDR2 is SNEGSKA (reference sequence). The CDR3 bases are TGCAGTGCTAGAGATCTCTACGGTTCGGGGACAGATACGCAGTATTTT. Residues: CSARDLYGSGTDTQYF.

The chain employs TRBV12-3 or TRBV12-4 and TRBJ2-5; 9 bases fit TRBD1. Losses at the gene ends were 5 bases for V and 5 bases for J; bases not matched to a gene: 9. The CDR3 consists of 15 residues. The CDR3 reads CASSPYRTGEETQYF. The CDR3, as DNA: TGTGCCAGCAGTCCCTACCGGACAGGGGAGGAGACCCAGTACTTC.

The chain is built from TRBV12-3 or TRBV12-4 and TRBJ2-3; D is uncertain. There are 11 residues in the CDR3. V lost 8 bases and J lost 4, with 7 bases in between. This CDR3 reads CASGVADTQYF. CDR3 in DNA: TGTGCCAGCGGAGTGGCAGATACGCAGTATTTT.